A selection of T cell receptor beta chains follows, all from one sample in a study of lymphopenia after photon versus proton radiotherapy. The data were produced by immunoSEQ multiplex PCR, yet TCRdb's version contains in-frame clones alone and is incomplete. The sample consists of around 62,000 clones, about 81% of them appearing once. Sequencing was performed on peripheral blood, taken from a patient treated with proton-based radiotherapy. Every receptor here comes from a man in his fifties or sixties with pancreatic cancer. Both conserved end residues are part of each CDR3.

TRBV7-7	TRBJ2-2	CASSSDRAGAGELFF
TRBV11-2	TRBJ2-7	CASSPRLVYEQYF
TRBV18	TRBJ2-7	CASSPSSGGTTSYEQYF
TRBV21-1	TRBJ1-4	CASSPRKMEGVATNEKLFF
TRBV5-6	TRBJ1-2	CASSSPKRASYGYTF
TRBV7-3	TRBJ2-5	CASSKGAAQETQYF
TRBV6-6	TRBJ1-2	CASSYPFRDTYGYTF
TRBV29-1	TRBJ1-2	CSVEPHMGYGYTF
TRBV28	TRBJ1-5	CASRQGSNQPQHF
TRBV6-6	TRBJ2-4	CATDNRRDRGVNIQYF
TRBV29-1	TRBJ1-5	CSVSGGLEQPQHF
TRBV2	TRBJ2-7	CASKGLAGGGEQYF
TRBV29-1	TRBJ1-5	CSVETGGVDQPQHF
TRBV7-2	TRBJ2-3	CASSFGGTSGTDTQYF
TRBV2	TRBJ1-5	CASHGVGDTSNQPQHF
TRBV19	TRBJ1-2	CASSILSGTGSSGGYTF
TRBV7-2	TRBJ1-5	CASSLIHGDQPQHF
TRBV21-1	TRBJ1-2	CARGAGATYGYTF
TRBV7-2	TRBJ2-7	CASSLGLAGSGSYEQYF
TRBV4-2	TRBJ2-1	CASAVAGVGNEQFF
TRBV6-5	TRBJ2-2	CASSYWAKGDGELFF
TRBV6-1	TRBJ1-2	CASSLLQINGYTF
TRBV7-2	TRBJ2-7	CASSRDRGNAEQYF
TRBV6-1	TRBJ2-1	CASRGGTGGRNEQFF
TRBV7-8	TRBJ2-1	CASSYGQGSGTYNEQFF
TRBV29-1	TRBJ1-1	CSVEVRGPREAFF
TRBV5-4	TRBJ2-1	CASSLVGLAGEVEQFF
TRBV18	TRBJ2-7	CASSPSGVGEQYF
TRBV11-2	TRBJ2-3	CASREGVAHTQYF
TRBV6-6	TRBJ2-7	CASSSAGRHYEQYF
TRBV9	TRBJ2-1	CASSAGTSTYNEQFF
TRBV18	TRBJ2-2	CASSPILAGGDTGELFF
TRBV7-9	TRBJ1-1	CASSPLGARNTEAFF
TRBV5-4	TRBJ2-7	CASSLNQGASYEQHF
TRBV6-5	TRBJ2-1	CASGPPGTYNEQFF
TRBV27	TRBJ2-7	CASRPNGRVVISSYEQYF
TRBV7-6	TRBJ2-3	CASSLGLSSTDTQYF
TRBV30	TRBJ2-1	CAWQGFYNEQFF
TRBV7-9	TRBJ2-7	CASAGRSYEQYF
TRBV5-1	TRBJ1-4	CASSLSYMEHEKLFF
TRBV7-2	TRBJ2-5	CASAGTVETQYF
TRBV19	TRBJ2-1	CASSRYGAGSYNEQFF
TRBV12-5	TRBJ2-1	CASGFSNEQFF
TRBV28	TRBJ1-2	CASSLFTLGVPYYGYTF
TRBV10-3	TRBJ2-5	CAISESRASGRARETQYF